The present entry profiles one T cell receptor beta chain with its context. The CDR3 has 15 residues. Germline-derived CDR1 and CDR2 are SGDLS and YYNGEE. Trimming shortened V by 6 bases and J by 3 bases, and 19 bases separated the two germline ends. TCRdb's table, derived via immunoSEQ multiplex PCR, lists solely in-frame clones and lacks some. The sample includes about 82,000 clones, about 93% of them seen just once. This entry belongs to a study of technical replicates of blood from a handful of donors. Sample: T cells isolated from PBMCs. The TCR was taken from a human donor in good health. The V and J genes are TRBV9 and TRBJ2-7; D is possibly TRBD1 (6 bases). DNA of the CDR3: TGTGCCAGCAACATCAGAACAGGGCCCTACTACGAGCAGTACTTC. The encoded protein is CASNIRTGPYYEQYF.